This TCR beta chain is drawn from a study of T-cell memory formation after mild COVID-19. Study background: In these data, TCR clusters were largely donor specific. Study results and caveats: From day 15 to 85, contracting clones were balanced between CD4 and CD8, whereas later expanders leaned toward CD4+. Contracting CD4+ clones were located mainly in CM and EM, and CD8+ clones in EMRA. Still unconfirmed is whether the second-wave clones peaking on day 37 recognized SARS-CoV-2.

TCRdb called the 5' RACE reads again in MiXCR, with one record for every CDR3 protein. The sample contains approximately 65,000 distinct CDR3 sequences, 9.3% of which appear only once. Regarding this clonotype: The target antigen is unknown.

Germline assignment: CDR1 SGHTA and CDR2 FQGNSA. The CDR3 loop spans 13 amino acids. V shed 1 base and J shed 7 bases, with 10 bases lying between them. The specimen was PBMCs or a T cell subset sorted from them (not recorded which). This receptor was identified in a man aged 18 to 30 who had mild COVID-19 (a few samples of this study predate the infection). Cell type and time point are not known. V is TRBV7-2 and J is TRBJ1-2; D gene uncertain. This CDR3 is CASSLERVGGYTF. Here the CDR3 DNA reads TGTGCCAGCAGCTTAGAGCGGGTCGGTGGCTACACCTTC. Full variable domain (missing parts from reference TRBV7-2 and TRBJ1-2): GAGVSQSPSNKVTEKGKDVELRCDPISGHTALYWYRQSLGQGLEFLIYFQGNSAPDKSGLPSDRFSAERTGGSVSTLTIQRTQQEDSAVYLCASSLERVGGYTFGSGTRLTVV.